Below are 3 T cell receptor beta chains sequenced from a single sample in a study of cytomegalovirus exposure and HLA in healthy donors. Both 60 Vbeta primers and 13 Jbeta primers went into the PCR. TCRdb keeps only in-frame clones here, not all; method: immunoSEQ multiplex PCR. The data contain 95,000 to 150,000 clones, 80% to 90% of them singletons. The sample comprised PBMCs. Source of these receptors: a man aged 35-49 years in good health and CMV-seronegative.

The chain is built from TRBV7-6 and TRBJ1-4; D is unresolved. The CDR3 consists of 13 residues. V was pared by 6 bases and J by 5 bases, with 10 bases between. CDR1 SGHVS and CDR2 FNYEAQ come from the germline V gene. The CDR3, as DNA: TGTGCCAGCAGGGGAGGCCCCAATGAAAAACTGTTTTTT. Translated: CASRGGPNEKLFF.

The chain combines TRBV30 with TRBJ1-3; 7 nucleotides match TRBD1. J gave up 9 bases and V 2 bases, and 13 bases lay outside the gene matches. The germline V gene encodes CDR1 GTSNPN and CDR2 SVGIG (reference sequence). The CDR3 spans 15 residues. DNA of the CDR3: TGTGCCTGGAGTACGCAGACAGGGAGCGCGGGCACCATATATTTT. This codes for CAWSTQTGSAGTIYF.

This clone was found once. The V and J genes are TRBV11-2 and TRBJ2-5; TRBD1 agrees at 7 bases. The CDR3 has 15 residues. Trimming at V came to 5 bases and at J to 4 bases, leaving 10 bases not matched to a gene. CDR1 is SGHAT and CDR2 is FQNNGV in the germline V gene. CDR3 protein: CASSPPGTDGETQYF. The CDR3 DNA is TGTGCCAGCAGCCCGCCCGGGACAGACGGAGAGACCCAGTACTTC.